Below, 12 T cell receptor beta chains from the same sample are listed, as sequenced in a study of blood T cell repertoires in COVID-19. Assay: immunoSEQ multiplex PCR; the TCRdb copy retains only in-frame clones and omits some. The profile shows approximately 230,000 clones, about four fifths of them singletons. The sequencing sample was made of peripheral blood. The receptor set was obtained from a man older than 75 with acute or convalescent COVID-19.

The CDR3, as DNA: TGTGCCAGCAGTGAAAACAGGCGATCCTATGGCTACACCTTC. This translates into CASSENRRSYGYTF. The J gene is TRBJ1-2, the V gene TRBV6-1, with D possibly matching TRBD1 (5 bases). This CDR3 region has 14 residues. Germline V gene data show CDR1 as MNHNS and CDR2 as SASEGT. The V and J ends lost 2 bases and 4 bases respectively, with 11 bases between them.

This sequence joins TRBV7-9 and TRBJ1-4; no clear D gene. The CDR3 loop spans 16 amino acids. CDR1 and CDR2 (germline): SEHNR, FQNEAQ (reference sequence). V dropped 5 bases and J dropped 3 bases, with 16 bases sitting between them. CDR3 protein: CASSPGLLSANEKLFF. The CDR3 DNA is TGTGCCAGCAGCCCCGGGTTACTTAGCGCTAATGAAAAACTGTTTTTT.

The CDR3 DNA sequence: TGTGCCAGCAGCGGGGGACAGACCCTGAATCAGCCCCAGCATTTT. Its translation: CASSGGQTLNQPQHF. The chain carries TRBV28 and TRBJ1-5, with TRBD1 matching 7 bases. The germline V gene has CDR1 MDHEN and CDR2 SYDVKM. The CDR3 runs to 15 residues. The J segment lost 4 bases and the V segment lost 6 bases, leaving 9 bases of the junction unmatched.

The V call is TRBV2, the J call TRBJ2-7; D uncertain. V lost 1 base and J 0 bases, leaving 4 bases between the germline ends. The CDR3 length is 13 residues. The germline V gene has CDR1 SNHLY and CDR2 FYNNEI. DNA of the CDR3: TGTGCCAGCAGTGAAGAAGCCTCCTACGAGCAGTACTTC. This gives the protein CASSEEASYEQYF. Supplemented by reference TRBV2 and TRBJ2-7, the full variable domain reads EPEVTQTPSHQVTQMGQEVILRCVPISNHLYFYWYRQILGQKVEFLVSFYNNEISEKSEIFDDQFSVERPDGSNFTLKIRSTKLEDSAMYFCASSEEASYEQYFGPGTRLTVT.

The chain joins TRBV24-1 to TRBJ1-4, with 10 bases identical to TRBD1. The germline gives CDR1 KGHDR, CDR2 SFDVKD. Unmatched junction bases numbered 7, after V lost 3 bases and J lost 4 bases. The CDR3 extends over 17 amino acids. The CDR3 DNA sequence: TGTGCCACCAGTGATCCGGGACAGGGGCTTGGTAATGAAAAACTGTTTTTT. Its translation: CATSDPGQGLGNEKLFF.

This clone came up a few times. As DNA, the CDR3 is TGTGCCAGCGGGGGGAACACTGAAGCTTTCTTT. This sequence encodes CASGGNTEAFF. V and J are TRBV19 and TRBJ1-1; a possible D gene is TRBD1 (5 bases). With 9 bases removed from V and 1 base from J, the gap between germline ends came to 6 bases. The CDR3 is made up of 11 amino acids. From germline, CDR1 is LNHDA and CDR2 SQIVND (reference sequence).

The chain carries TRBV6-2 or TRBV6-3 and TRBJ1-5, with D uncertain. Trimming pared 6 bases from V and 1 base from J, leaving 16 bases between. This CDR3 has 16 amino acids. Germline CDR1 is MNHEY and CDR2 is SVGEGT. The CDR3 region has the DNA TGTGCCAGCAGCCACTCCACGATTTTAAGCAATCAGCCCCAGCATTTT. Protein sequence: CASSHSTILSNQPQHF.

The genes are TRBV5-4 and TRBJ1-2; D is ambiguous. V shed 4 bases and J shed 4 bases, with 14 bases lying between them. The CDR3 loop spans 14 amino acids. Looked up from germline, CDR1 is SGHNT and CDR2 is YYREEE (reference sequence). CDR3 coding DNA: TGTGCCAGCAGCCTATCTCCTGCCTCCTATGGCTACACCTTC. It is translated as CASSLSPASYGYTF.

The count of this clone is one. This chain joins TRBV27 and TRBJ2-1; D perhaps matches TRBD2 (6 bases). The CDR3 is made up of 15 amino acids. V was trimmed by 6 bases and J by 1 base, leaving 13 bases between them. Germline-derived CDR1 and CDR2 are MNHEY and SMNVEV (reference sequence). The chain's CDR3 is CASRRGALSYNEQFF. The CDR3 DNA is TGTGCCAGCAGGCGGGGCGCCCTTTCCTACAATGAGCAGTTCTTC.

The chain combines TRBV10-3 with TRBJ1-1, with D possibly TRBD1 on 5 matching bases. V was pared by 6 bases and J by 3 bases, with 14 bases between. Per the germline V gene, CDR1 is ENHRY and CDR2 is SYGVKD. The CDR3 runs to 14 residues. The CDR3 nucleotides read TGTGCCATCAGCCCGGGGGGGGGTTACACTGAAGCTTTCTTT. It codes for CAISPGGGYTEAFF.

The V and J genes are TRBV9 and TRBJ2-3, with a tentative D call TRBD2 (5 bases). The germline CDR1 and CDR2 sequences are SGDLS and YYNGEE. V gave up 4 bases and J gave up 7 bases, with 22 bases separating them. The CDR3 has 16 residues. CDR3 sequence reads: CASSPPPWEKVNTQYF. CDR3 in DNA: TGTGCCAGCAGCCCTCCTCCCTGGGAGAAGGTAAATACGCAGTATTTT. Looking up the rest from reference TRBV9 and TRBJ2-3 gives the full variable domain: DSGVTQTPKHLITATGQRVTLRCSPRSGDLSVYWYQQSLDQGLQFLIQYYNGEERAKGNILERFSAQQFPDLHSELNLSSLELGDSALYFCASSPPPWEKVNTQYFGPGTRLTVL.

The chain carries TRBV5-1 and TRBJ1-1; D is undetermined. CDR1 is SGHRS and CDR2 is YFSETQ in the germline V gene. The CDR3 runs 15 residues. Trimming took 0 bases from V and 0 from J, leaving 9 bases between them. CDR3 region: CASSLDVGMNTEAFF. Written as DNA, the CDR3 is TGCGCCAGCAGCTTGGACGTGGGCATGAACACTGAAGCTTTCTTT.